These 8 T cell receptor beta chains share one sample of origin, sequenced in a study of blood T cells in healthy people across ages. For the second PCR, which ran for roughly 6 to 12 cycles, a sample-barcoded 5' primer and a J-beta primer mix were used. Using its own MiXCR run on the 5' RACE reads, TCRdb lists one record per CDR3 protein. The table lists 1.8 million or so distinct CDR3 sequences, about 39% of them singletons. Source material: blood. The receptors derive from a human donor in good health.

The chain is built from TRBV5-1 and TRBJ1-4; D unresolved. This CDR3 spans 15 amino acids. V lost 3 bases and J lost 0, with 9 bases in between. The germline CDR1 and CDR2 sequences are SGHRS and YFSETQ. The CDR3 sequence: CASSSKESTNEKLFF. The CDR3 DNA follows: TGCGCCAGCAGCTCGAAAGAGTCAACTAATGAAAAACTGTTTTTT.

V usage is TRBV9 and J usage is TRBJ2-1, with no clear D. V dropped 3 bases and J dropped 0 bases, with 10 bases sitting between them. The CDR3 spans 15 residues. The germline V gene has CDR1 SGDLS and CDR2 YYNGEE. The CDR3 coding sequence is TGTGCCAGCAGCGCCGACGGACGCTCCTACAATGAGCAGTTCTTC. This sequence encodes CASSADGRSYNEQFF.

The V call is TRBV4-3, the J call TRBJ2-1, with a weak D call TRBD1 (5 bases). The CDR3 has 15 amino acids. Germline CDR1 LGHNA, CDR2 YSLEER. V was clipped by 0 bases and J by 8 bases, with 14 bases between them. The CDR3 spells CASSQDWGLGYEQFF. DNA for the CDR3: TGCGCCAGCAGCCAAGACTGGGGCTTAGGGTATGAGCAGTTCTTC.

This clonotype was picked up a small number of times. The chain is built from TRBV20-1 and TRBJ1-2; 8 bases align to TRBD1. CDR1 DFQATT and CDR2 SNEGSKA come from the germline V gene (reference sequence). The CDR3 loop spans 11 amino acids. V gave up 6 bases and J gave up 8 bases; unmatched junction bases: 5. The DNA of the CDR3 is TGCAGTGCAAAGACAGGGGCCGGCTACACCTTC. Its protein product is CSAKTGAGYTF.

The DNA for the CDR3 is TGTGCCAGCATGGACATCGGGGAGCTGTTTTTT. Amino acids: CASMDIGELFF. The rearrangement uses TRBV6-2 or TRBV6-3 and TRBJ2-2, with a weak D call TRBD1 (5 bases). V was trimmed by 7 bases and J by 7 bases, leaving 7 bases between them. CDR1 and CDR2 (germline): MNHEY, SVGEGT. This CDR3 is 11 amino acids long.

CDR3 sequence (DNA): TGTGCCAGCAGCTTATTTTTTGGCCAGAACACTGAAGCTTTCTTT. Its translation: CASSLFFGQNTEAFF. J is TRBJ1-1 and V is TRBV7-2; D is uncertain. Trimming took 2 bases from V and 1 from J, leaving 11 bases between them. This CDR3 is 15 amino acids long. CDR1 is SGHTA, CDR2 FQGNSA, per germline.

This clonotype was counted a few times. The chain couples TRBV20-1 to TRBJ1-5; no firm D call. The CDR3 is made up of 14 amino acids. The germline V gene encodes CDR1 DFQATT and CDR2 SNEGSKA (reference sequence). V was trimmed by 3 bases and J by 7 bases, leaving 16 bases between them. The CDR3 nucleotides are TGCAGTGCTAGTACCCGAGGACCCAGACAGCCCCAGCATTTT. Translation: CSASTRGPRQPQHF.

A few counts support this clonotype. V is TRBV6-2 or TRBV6-3 and J is TRBJ2-5, with TRBD2 as a possible D gene (6 bases). Germline V gene data show CDR1 as MNHEY and CDR2 as SVGEGT. V was clipped by 2 bases and J by 5 bases, with 18 bases between them. CDR3 size: 16 residues. The CDR3 region has the DNA TGTGCCAGCAGTTACGGCGCGGGGATCGTCCAGGAGACCCAGTACTTC. Protein: CASSYGAGIVQETQYF.